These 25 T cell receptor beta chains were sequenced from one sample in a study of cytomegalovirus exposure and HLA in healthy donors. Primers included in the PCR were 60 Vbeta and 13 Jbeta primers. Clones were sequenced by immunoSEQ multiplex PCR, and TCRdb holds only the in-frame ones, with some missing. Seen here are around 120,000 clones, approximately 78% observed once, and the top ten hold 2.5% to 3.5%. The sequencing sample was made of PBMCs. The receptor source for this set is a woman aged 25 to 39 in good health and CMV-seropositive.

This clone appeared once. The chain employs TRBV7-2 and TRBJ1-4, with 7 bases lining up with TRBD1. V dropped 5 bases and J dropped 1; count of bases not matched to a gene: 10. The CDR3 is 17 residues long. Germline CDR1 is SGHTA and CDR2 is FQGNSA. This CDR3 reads CASSRPTGEETNEKLFF. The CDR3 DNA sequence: TGTGCCAGCAGCCGTCCCACAGGGGAGGAAACTAATGAAAAACTGTTTTTT.

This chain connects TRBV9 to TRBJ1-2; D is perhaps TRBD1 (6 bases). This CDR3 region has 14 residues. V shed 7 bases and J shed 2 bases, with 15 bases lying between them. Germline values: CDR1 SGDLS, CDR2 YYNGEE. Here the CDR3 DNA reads TGTGCCAGCTCTAAACCTCAGGGGAACTATGGCTACACCTTC. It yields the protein CASSKPQGNYGYTF.

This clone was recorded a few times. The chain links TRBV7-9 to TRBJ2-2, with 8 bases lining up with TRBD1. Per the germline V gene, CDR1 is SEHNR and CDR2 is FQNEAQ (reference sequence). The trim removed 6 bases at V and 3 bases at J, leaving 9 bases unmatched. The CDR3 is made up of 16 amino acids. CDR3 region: CASRIPGQAYTGELFF. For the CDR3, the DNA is TGTGCCAGCAGGATACCGGGACAGGCGTACACCGGGGAGCTGTTTTTT.

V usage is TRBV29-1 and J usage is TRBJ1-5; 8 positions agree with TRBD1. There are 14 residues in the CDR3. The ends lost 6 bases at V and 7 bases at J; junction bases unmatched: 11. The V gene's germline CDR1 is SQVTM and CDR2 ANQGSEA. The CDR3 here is CSVSTGRGPQPQHF. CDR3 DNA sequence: TGCAGCGTGTCAACTGGCAGGGGGCCGCAGCCCCAGCATTTT.

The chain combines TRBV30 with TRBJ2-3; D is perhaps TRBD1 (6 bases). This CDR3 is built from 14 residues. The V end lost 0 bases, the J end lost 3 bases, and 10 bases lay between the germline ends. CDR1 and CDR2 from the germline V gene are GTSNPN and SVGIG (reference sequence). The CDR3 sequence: CAWSVGGVTDTQYF. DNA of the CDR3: TGTGCCTGGAGTGTAGGGGGAGTTACAGATACGCAGTATTTT.

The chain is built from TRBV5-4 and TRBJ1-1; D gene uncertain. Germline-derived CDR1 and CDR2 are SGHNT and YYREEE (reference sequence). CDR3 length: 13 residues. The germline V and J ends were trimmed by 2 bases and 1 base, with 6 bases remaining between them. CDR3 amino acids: CASSFRGNTEAFF. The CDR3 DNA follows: TGTGCCAGCAGCTTTCGGGGGAACACTGAAGCTTTCTTT.

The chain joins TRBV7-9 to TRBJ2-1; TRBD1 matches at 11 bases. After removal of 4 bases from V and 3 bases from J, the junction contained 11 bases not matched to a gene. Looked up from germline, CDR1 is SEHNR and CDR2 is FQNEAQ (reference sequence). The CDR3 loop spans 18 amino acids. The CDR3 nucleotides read TGTGCCAGCAGCTCGGGACAGGGGGGTCGGGGCGTCTACAATGAGCAGTTCTTC. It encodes CASSSGQGGRGVYNEQFF.

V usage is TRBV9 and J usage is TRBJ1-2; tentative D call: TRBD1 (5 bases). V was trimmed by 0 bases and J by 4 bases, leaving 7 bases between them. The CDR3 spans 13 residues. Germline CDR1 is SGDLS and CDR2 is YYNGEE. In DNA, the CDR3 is TGTGCCAGCAGCGTAGGGCAGGGCTATGGCTACACCTTC. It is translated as CASSVGQGYGYTF.

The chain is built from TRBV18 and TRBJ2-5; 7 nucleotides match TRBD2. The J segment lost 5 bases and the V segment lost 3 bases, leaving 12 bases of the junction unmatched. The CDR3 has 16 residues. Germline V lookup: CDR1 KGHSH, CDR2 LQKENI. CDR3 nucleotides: TGTGCCAGCTCACCTGCTCGGGGAGGGCTCGGGGAGACCCAGTACTTC. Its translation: CASSPARGGLGETQYF.

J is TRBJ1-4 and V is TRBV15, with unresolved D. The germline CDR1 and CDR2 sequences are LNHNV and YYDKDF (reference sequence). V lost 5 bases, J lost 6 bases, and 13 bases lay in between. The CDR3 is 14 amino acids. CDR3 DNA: TGTGCCACCAGCGGGCTCTGGGCAGATGAAAAACTGTTTTTT. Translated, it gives CATSGLWADEKLFF.

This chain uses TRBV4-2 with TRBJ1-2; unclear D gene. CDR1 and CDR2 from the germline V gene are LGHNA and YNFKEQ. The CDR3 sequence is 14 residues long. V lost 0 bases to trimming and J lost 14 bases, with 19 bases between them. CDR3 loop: CASSQDPTGGPVTF. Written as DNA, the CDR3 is TGTGCCAGCAGCCAAGATCCAACGGGAGGGCCCGTAACCTTC.

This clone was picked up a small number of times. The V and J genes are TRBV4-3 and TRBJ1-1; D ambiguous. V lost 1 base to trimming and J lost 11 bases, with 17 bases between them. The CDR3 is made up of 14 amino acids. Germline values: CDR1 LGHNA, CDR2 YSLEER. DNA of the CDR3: TGCGCCAGCAGCCAAGTTTCAACCACATCCTCGGCTTTCTTT. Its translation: CASSQVSTTSSAFF.

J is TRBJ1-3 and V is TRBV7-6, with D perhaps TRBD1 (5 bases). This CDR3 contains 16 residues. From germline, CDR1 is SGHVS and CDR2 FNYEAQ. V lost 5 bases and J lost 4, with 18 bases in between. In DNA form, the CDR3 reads TGTGCCAGCAGCCAGACGGAGGGGATGAGAGGAAACACCATATATTTT. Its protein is CASSQTEGMRGNTIYF.

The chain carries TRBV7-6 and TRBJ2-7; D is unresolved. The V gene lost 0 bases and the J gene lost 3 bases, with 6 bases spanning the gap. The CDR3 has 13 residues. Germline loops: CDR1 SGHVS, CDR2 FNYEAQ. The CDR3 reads CASSLAGRYEQYF. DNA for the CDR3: TGTGCCAGCAGCTTAGCGGGCCGCTACGAGCAGTACTTC. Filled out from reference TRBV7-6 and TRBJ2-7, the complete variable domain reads GAGVSQSPRYKVTKRGQDVALRCDPISGHVSLYWYRQALGQGPEFLTYFNYEAQQDKSGLPNDRFSAERPEGSISTLTIQRTEQRDSAMYRCASSLAGRYEQYFGPGTRLTVT.

The DNA for the CDR3 is TGTGCCAGCAGTCCCCCAGGGTTCTCCAATGAAAAACTGTTTTTT. Its translation: CASSPPGFSNEKLFF. The V call is TRBV6-5, the J call TRBJ1-4, with a possible D match to TRBD1 (5 bases). Germline V gene lookup returns CDR1 MNHEY and CDR2 SVGAGI. Trimming removed 5 bases from V and 5 bases from J, with 15 bases in between. This CDR3 is built from 15 residues.

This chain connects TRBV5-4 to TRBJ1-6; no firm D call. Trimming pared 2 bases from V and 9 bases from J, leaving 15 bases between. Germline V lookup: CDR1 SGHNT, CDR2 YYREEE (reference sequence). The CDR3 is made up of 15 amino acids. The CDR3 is CASSFGSPSGSPLHF. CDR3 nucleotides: TGTGCCAGCAGCTTCGGCTCTCCATCAGGTTCACCCCTCCACTTT. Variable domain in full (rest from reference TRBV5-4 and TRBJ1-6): ETGVTQSPTHLIKTRGQQVTLRCSSQSGHNTVSWYQQALGQGPQFIFQYYREEENGRGNFPPRFSGLQFPNYSSELNVNALELDDSALYLCASSFGSPSGSPLHFGNGTRLTVT.

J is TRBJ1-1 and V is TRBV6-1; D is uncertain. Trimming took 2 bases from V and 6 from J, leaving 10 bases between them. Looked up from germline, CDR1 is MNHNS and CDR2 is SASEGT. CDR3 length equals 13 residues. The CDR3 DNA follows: TGTGCCAGCAGTGAACGGGGTAGGGCTGAAGCTTTCTTT. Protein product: CASSERGRAEAFF.

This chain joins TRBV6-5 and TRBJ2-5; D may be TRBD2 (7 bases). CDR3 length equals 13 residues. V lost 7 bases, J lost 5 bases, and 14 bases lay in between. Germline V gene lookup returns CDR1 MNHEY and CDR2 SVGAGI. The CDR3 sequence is CASKKGGAETQYF. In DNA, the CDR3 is TGTGCCAGCAAGAAGGGGGGGGCCGAGACCCAGTACTTC.

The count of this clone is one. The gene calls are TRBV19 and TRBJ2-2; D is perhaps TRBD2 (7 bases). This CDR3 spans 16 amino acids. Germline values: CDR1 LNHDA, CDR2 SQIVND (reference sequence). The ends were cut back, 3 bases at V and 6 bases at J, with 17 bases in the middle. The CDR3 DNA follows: TGTGCCAGTAGTATGAGGGGGGGCGGGGACCCCGGGGAGCTGTTTTTT. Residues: CASSMRGGGDPGELFF. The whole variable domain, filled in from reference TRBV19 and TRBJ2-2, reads DGGITQSPKYLFRKEGQNVTLSCEQNLNHDAMYWYRQDPGQGLRLIYYSQIVNDFQKGDIAEGYSVSREKKESFPLTVTSAQKNPTAFYLCASSMRGGGDPGELFFGEGSRLTVL.

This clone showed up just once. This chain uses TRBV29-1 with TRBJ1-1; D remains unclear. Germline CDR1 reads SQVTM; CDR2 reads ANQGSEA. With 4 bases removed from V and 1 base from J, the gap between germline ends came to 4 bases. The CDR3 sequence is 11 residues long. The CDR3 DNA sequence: TGCAGCGTTGCGAGGAACACTGAAGCTTTCTTT. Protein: CSVARNTEAFF.

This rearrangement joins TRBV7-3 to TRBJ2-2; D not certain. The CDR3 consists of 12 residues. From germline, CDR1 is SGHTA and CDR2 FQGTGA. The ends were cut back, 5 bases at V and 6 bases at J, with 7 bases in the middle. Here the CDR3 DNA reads TGTGCCAGCAGCGCCAGTCCCGGGGAGCTGTTTTTT. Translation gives CASSASPGELFF.

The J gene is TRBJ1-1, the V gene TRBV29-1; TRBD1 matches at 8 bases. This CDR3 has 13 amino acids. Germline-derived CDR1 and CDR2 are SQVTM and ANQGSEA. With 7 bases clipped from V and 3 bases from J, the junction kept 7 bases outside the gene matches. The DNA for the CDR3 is TGCAGCGCCTCGGACAGGGTTGACACTGAAGCTTTCTTT. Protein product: CSASDRVDTEAFF. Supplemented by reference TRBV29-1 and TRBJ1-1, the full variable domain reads SAVISQKPSRDICQRGTSLTIQCQVDSQVTMMFWYRQQPGQSLTLIATANQGSEATYESGFVIDKFPISRPNLTFSTLTVSNMSPEDSSIYLCSASDRVDTEAFFGQGTRLTVV.

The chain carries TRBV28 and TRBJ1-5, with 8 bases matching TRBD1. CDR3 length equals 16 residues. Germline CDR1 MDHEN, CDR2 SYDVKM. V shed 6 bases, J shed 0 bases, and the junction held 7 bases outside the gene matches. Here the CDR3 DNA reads TGTGCCAGCAGCCTCACAGGGGGGATTAGCAATCAGCCCCAGCATTTT. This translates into CASSLTGGISNQPQHF.

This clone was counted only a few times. The DNA of the CDR3 is TGTGCCAGCAGTTACGGTCAGGCAGTTCCGCATTTT. Translated, it gives CASSYGQAVPHF. The gene calls are TRBV6-5 and TRBJ1-5; D not resolved. Germline lookup yields CDR1 MNHEY and CDR2 SVGAGI. Trimming pared 2 bases from V and 15 bases from J, leaving 14 bases between. The CDR3 is made up of 12 amino acids.

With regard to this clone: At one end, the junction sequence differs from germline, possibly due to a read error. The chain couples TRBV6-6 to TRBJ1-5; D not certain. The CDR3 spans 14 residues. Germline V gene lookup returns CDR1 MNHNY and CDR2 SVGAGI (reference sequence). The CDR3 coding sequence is TGTACCAGCAAGAGGGAACAGAACAATCAGCCCCAGCATTTT. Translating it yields CTSKREQNNQPQHF.